This passage covers 30 T cell receptor beta chains from one sample sequenced in a study of CD8+CD57+ T cells in acquired aplastic anemia. Patients chosen for sequencing had CD8+CD57+ cells that had expanded, as shown by flow cytometry. Genomic DNA acted as the template from which TCR beta VDJ combination and CDR3 sequence profiling were carried out. MiXCR, applied by TCRdb to the reads, yields one record per CDR3 protein. The data show roughly 200,000 distinct CDR3 sequences, 50% to 65% seen once. The sequenced sample consisted of sorted CD4+, CD8+, or CD8+CD57+ T cells (not recorded which) from PBMCs. Every receptor here comes from a human donor with aplastic anemia.

The V call is TRBV14, the J call TRBJ2-5; either TRBD1 or TRBD2 may fit D (5 bases each). The CDR3 length is 14 residues. Germline-derived CDR1 and CDR2 are SGHDN and FVKESK. Between the trimmed V and J ends, which lost 6 bases and 9 bases, there was a span of 20 bases. The CDR3 DNA reads TGTGCCAGCAGTTCCGGACGGGGCAATCAGCCCCAGTACTTC. This sequence encodes CASSSGRGNQPQYF.

This clonotype was picked up many times. The chain joins TRBV2 to TRBJ2-1, with D unclear. The CDR3 loop spans 17 amino acids. Germline loops: CDR1 SNHLY, CDR2 FYNNEI. V lost 2 bases to trimming and J lost 2 bases, with 16 bases between them. The CDR3 sequence: CASSESVITGTYNEQFF. CDR3 sequence (DNA): TGTGCCAGCAGTGAATCCGTCATCACTGGGACCTACAATGAGCAGTTCTTC. The full variable domain, with the rest looked up from reference TRBV2 and TRBJ2-1, is EPEVTQTPSHQVTQMGQEVILRCVPISNHLYFYWYRQILGQKVEFLVSFYNNEISEKSEIFDDQFSVERPDGSNFTLKIRSTKLEDSAMYFCASSESVITGTYNEQFFGPGTRLTVL.

V usage is TRBV25-1 and J usage is TRBJ2-3; 14 bases agree with TRBD2. Germline values: CDR1 MGHDK, CDR2 SYGVNS. V dropped 6 bases and J dropped 5; count of bases not matched to a gene: 4. The CDR3 is made up of 15 amino acids. The CDR3 DNA follows: TGTGCCAGCAGGAGGACTAGCGGGGGGCGAGATACGCAGTATTTT. This encodes CASRRTSGGRDTQYF.

The genes are TRBV9 and TRBJ2-7, with a possible D match to TRBD2 (7 bases). The CDR3 is 22 residues long. CDR1 is SGDLS and CDR2 is YYNGEE in the germline V gene. The V end lost 0 bases, the J end lost 0 bases, and 31 bases lay between the germline ends. The CDR3 protein is CASSVDWEGVREPKRPSYEQYF. DNA of the CDR3: TGTGCCAGCAGCGTAGATTGGGAGGGGGTCAGGGAACCCAAACGCCCCTCCTACGAGCAGTACTTC.

This clonotype was counted ten times or more. The chain carries TRBV19 and TRBJ1-2; the D is unclear. Looked up from germline, CDR1 is LNHDA and CDR2 is SQIVND (reference sequence). Trimming took off 10 bases at V and 4 bases at J, with 10 bases between the two ends. The CDR3 totals 11 residues. CDR3 coding DNA: TGTGCCACTGACGGAGTCTATGGCTACACCTTC. Translated, it gives CATDGVYGYTF.

V gene TRBV10-3 combines with J gene TRBJ2-3, with 7 bases fitting TRBD1. Germline V lookup: CDR1 ENHRY, CDR2 SYGVKD. This CDR3 is built from 14 residues. The CDR3 sequence: CACQRGLATDTQYF. The CDR3 DNA follows: TGTGCTTGCCAGAGGGGGCTAGCCACAGATACGCAGTATTTT.

This clonotype came up a few times. The chain links TRBV5-1 to TRBJ1-1; no clear D. The germline V and J ends were trimmed by 0 bases and 5 bases, with 17 bases remaining between them. Germline lookup yields CDR1 SGHRS and CDR2 YFSETQ. CDR3 length equals 16 residues. CDR3 DNA: TGCGCCAGCAGCTTGGCGGCAGGACCGACGGGGACTGAAGCTTTCTTT. It codes for CASSLAAGPTGTEAFF.

V gene TRBV20-1 combines with J gene TRBJ1-1; D is possibly TRBD1 (6 bases). V lost 1 base to trimming and J lost 8 bases, with 11 bases between them. Germline V gene data show CDR1 as DFQATT and CDR2 as SNEGSKA (reference sequence). CDR3 size: 12 residues. The CDR3 DNA sequence: TGCAGTGCTAGAGTACAGGGACAAGAAGCTTTCTTT. It encodes CSARVQGQEAFF.

V and J are TRBV7-2 and TRBJ2-1; the match to TRBD2 covers 9 bases. V trimming: 5 bases; J trimming: 9 bases; junction bases outside the gene matches: 8. This CDR3 has 14 residues. The germline gives CDR1 SGHTA, CDR2 FQGNSA. CDR3 coding DNA: TGTGCCAGCAGCCAAACCGGGACTAGCACTGAGCAGTTCTTC. As protein: CASSQTGTSTEQFF.

This clonotype showed up many times. The chain joins TRBV6-5 to TRBJ2-4, with a possible D match to TRBD1 (5 bases). V was cut by 6 bases and J by 3 bases, with 9 bases left in between. The CDR3 runs 13 residues. Germline-derived CDR1 and CDR2 are MNHEY and SVGAGI. CDR3 nucleotide sequence: TGTGCCAGCAGCTCCGGACACAAAAACATTCAGTACTTC. Its protein product is CASSSGHKNIQYF.

The sample holds many counts of this clonotype. This chain joins TRBV7-8 and TRBJ2-3; D may correspond to TRBD1 or TRBD2 (5 bases each). The V end was cut by 4 bases, the J end by 4 bases, with 15 bases between. Germline CDR1 reads SGHVS; CDR2 reads FQNEAQ. CDR3 length equals 15 residues. As DNA, the CDR3 is TGTGCCAGCAGCTCCCTAGCCCAGGGAGCAGATACGCAGTATTTT. Its translation is CASSSLAQGADTQYF.

This clonotype came up a few times. One end of the junction is discordant with germline, which a read error may explain. The gene calls are TRBV7-3 and TRBJ1-6; the D is unclear. The CDR3 consists of 13 residues. Germline CDR1 reads SGHTA; CDR2 reads FQGTGA. The DNA for the CDR3 is TGTGCCAGCAGCTTGGTTCCGAATTCACCCCTCTACTTT. This encodes CASSLVPNSPLYF. Complete variable domain (other parts from reference TRBV7-3 and TRBJ1-6): GAGVSQTPSNKVTEKGKYVELRCDPISGHTALYWYRQSLGQGPEFLIYFQGTGAADDSGLPNDRFFAVRPEGSVSTLKIQRTERGDSAVYLCASSLVPNSPLYFGNGTRLTVT.

With respect to this clonotype: One junction end disagrees with the germline gene, perhaps due to a read error. The J gene is TRBJ2-3, the V gene TRBV5-1, with D perhaps assigned TRBD1 or TRBD2 (6 bases each). This CDR3 comprises 15 residues. The V gene's germline CDR1 is SGHRS and CDR2 YFSETQ. DNA for the CDR3: TGCGCCAACAGCTTGGGGGGCAGGCAGGCAGATACGCAGTATTTT. Protein: CANSLGGRQADTQYF.

This clonotype was seen repeatedly, ten times or more. The chain links TRBV5-1 to TRBJ2-7; the D gene is possibly TRBD1 (5 bases). Trimming stripped 0 bases from V and 2 bases from J, with 15 bases between. The CDR3 contains 16 residues. From germline, CDR1 is SGHRS and CDR2 YFSETQ. CDR3 nucleotide sequence: TGCGCCAGCAGCTTGGCCAGTGAGACAGCAACCTACGAGCAGTACTTC. Amino acid sequence: CASSLASETATYEQYF. The full variable domain, with the rest looked up from reference TRBV5-1 and TRBJ2-7, is KAGVTQTPRYLIKTRGQQVTLSCSPISGHRSVSWYQQTPGQGLQFLFEYFSETQRNKGNFPGRFSGRQFSNSRSEMNVSTLELGDSALYLCASSLASETATYEQYFGPGTRLTVT.

Comments on this clonotype: The junction shows a germline mismatch at one end, possibly a read error. The chain links TRBV7-3 to TRBJ2-2, with D possibly TRBD2 on 6 matching bases. This CDR3 contains 14 residues. The germline gives CDR1 SGHTA, CDR2 FQGTGA. The DNA of the CDR3 is TGCGCCAGCAGGGACGAGACAGCGGGCGGGGAGCTGTTTTTT. Amino acids: CASRDETAGGELFF.

This clonotype has just a few counts. A much larger clone differs from this one at a single base, so this may be a read error. The chain links TRBV7-9 to TRBJ2-7; D is ambiguous. Trimming took off 3 bases at V and 3 bases at J, with 3 bases between the two ends. Germline-derived CDR1 and CDR2 are SEHNR and FQNEAQ (reference sequence). This CDR3 region has 11 residues. CDR3 sequence reads: CASSFDYEQYF. The CDR3 bases are TGTGCCAGCAGCTTCGACTACGAGCAGTACTTC.

The chain combines TRBV10-3 with TRBJ1-1, with D perhaps matching TRBD1 (5 bases). V was clipped by 8 bases and J by 8 bases, with 12 bases between them. The V gene's germline CDR1 is ENHRY and CDR2 SYGVKD. The CDR3 sequence is 11 residues long. CDR3: CAIGFRTEAFF. As DNA, the CDR3 is TGTGCCATCGGGTTTCGGACAGAAGCTTTCTTT.

The chain has TRBV24-1 and TRBJ1-5, with D possibly matching TRBD1 (5 bases). This CDR3 has 16 amino acids. Germline assignment: CDR1 KGHDR and CDR2 SFDVKD. The germline V and J ends were trimmed by 4 bases and 9 bases, with 21 bases remaining between them. The chain's CDR3 is CATSDERGDAKRPQHF. The CDR3 nucleotides are TGTGCCACCAGTGACGAGCGAGGGGACGCAAAACGGCCCCAGCATTTT.

The chain links TRBV7-2 to TRBJ2-1; 9 bases line up with TRBD2. CDR3 length: 16 residues. In germline, CDR1 is SGHTA, CDR2 FQGNSA. With 2 bases clipped from V and 6 bases from J, the junction kept 8 bases outside the gene matches. The CDR3 here is CASSLSGGGRANEQFF. CDR3 coding DNA: TGTGCCAGCAGCTTAAGTGGGGGCGGGAGGGCCAATGAGCAGTTCTTC. Using reference TRBV7-2 and TRBJ2-1 for the parts outside the CDR3, the full variable domain is GAGVSQSPSNKVTEKGKDVELRCDPISGHTALYWYRQSLGQGLEFLIYFQGNSAPDKSGLPSDRFSAERTGGSVSTLTIQRTQQEDSAVYLCASSLSGGGRANEQFFGPGTRLTVL.

V gene TRBV27 combines with J gene TRBJ1-5; a weak D match, TRBD1 (5 bases). This CDR3 region has 17 residues. V was trimmed by 2 bases and J by 7 bases, leaving 21 bases between them. The V gene's germline CDR1 is MNHEY and CDR2 SMNVEV (reference sequence). CDR3 residues: CASSLVWGPRGDQPQHF. The CDR3, as DNA: TGTGCCAGCAGTTTAGTATGGGGCCCCAGAGGTGACCAGCCCCAGCATTTT.

This clonotype was recorded many times. V is TRBV19 and J is TRBJ2-6; D uncertain. In germline, CDR1 is LNHDA, CDR2 SQIVND (reference sequence). This CDR3 comprises 15 residues. Trimming took 2 bases from V and 0 from J, leaving 5 bases between them. The CDR3 is CASSITSSGANVLTF. The CDR3, as DNA: TGTGCCAGTAGTATAACCAGCTCTGGGGCCAACGTCCTGACTTTC.

This clonotype was counted only a few times. This sequence may be a read error, since a much larger clone differs from it by one base. The rearrangement joins TRBV5-1 to TRBJ1-2; TRBD1 is a possible D gene (5 bases). Trimming shortened V by 0 bases and J by 4 bases, and 13 bases separated the two germline ends. Germline-derived CDR1 and CDR2 are SGHRS and YFSETQ. The CDR3 contains 15 residues. The CDR3 spells CASSLGRGGVYGYTF. The CDR3 region has the DNA TGCGCCAGCAGCTTGGGGCGGGGAGGGGTCTATGGCTACACCTTC.

The J gene is TRBJ2-5, the V gene TRBV7-2; D not resolved. Per germline, CDR1 SGHTA and CDR2 FQGNSA. The CDR3 contains 12 residues. V lost 3 bases and J lost 3, with 5 bases in between. The CDR3 DNA sequence: TGTGCCAGCAGCTTCTTCAAAGAGACCCAGTACTTC. Its translation is CASSFFKETQYF. The full variable domain, rest sourced from reference TRBV7-2 and TRBJ2-5, is GAGVSQSPSNKVTEKGKDVELRCDPISGHTALYWYRQSLGQGLEFLIYFQGNSAPDKSGLPSDRFSAERTGGSVSTLTIQRTQQEDSAVYLCASSFFKETQYFGPGTRLLVL.

This clonotype was seen repeatedly, ten times or more. The chain links TRBV29-1 to TRBJ2-5; a possible D gene is TRBD2 (5 bases). Per germline, CDR1 SQVTM and CDR2 ANQGSEA. Trimming shortened V by 1 base and J by 6 bases, and 9 bases separated the two germline ends. The CDR3 length is 12 residues. CDR3 nucleotide sequence: TGCAGCGTTGAAGGGGGAGTAAAGACCCAGTACTTC. Residues: CSVEGGVKTQYF.

In the case of this clonotype: A read error may produce the germline difference seen at one junction end. The CDR3 region has the DNA TGTGCCAGCAGCTTATTCGGCGGGGGGAACTACGAGCAGTACTTC. It specifies CASSLFGGGNYEQYF. The chain couples TRBV5-1 to TRBJ2-7; 8 nucleotides agree with TRBD2. Looked up from germline, CDR1 is SGHRS and CDR2 is YFSETQ. The CDR3 has 15 residues.

The chain uses TRBV7-8 and TRBJ1-6; no definite D call. The CDR3 sequence is 17 residues long. Germline-derived CDR1 and CDR2 are SGHVS and FQNEAQ. V was trimmed by 3 bases and J by 10 bases, leaving 22 bases between them. The CDR3 coding sequence is TGTGCCAGCAGCTTGGCCGCCAGTTACTATAGGAAATCACCCCTCCACTTT. Encoded protein: CASSLAASYYRKSPLHF.

In its sample, this clonotype was seen many times. The chain's CDR3 is CSVRSGREQYF. The CDR3 DNA reads TGCAGTGTTAGGTCCGGGCGCGAGCAGTACTTC. V and J are TRBV20-1 and TRBJ2-7, with D unresolved. Between the trimmed V and J ends, which lost 7 bases and 6 bases, there was a span of 13 bases. CDR1 and CDR2 (germline): DFQATT, SNEGSKA (reference sequence). The CDR3 totals 11 residues.

The V call is TRBV7-8, the J call TRBJ2-7, with 9 positions matching TRBD2. The J call may be incorrect, as the DNA end agrees better with TRBJ2-1. Germline values: CDR1 SGHVS, CDR2 FQNEAQ. CDR3 length: 15 residues. The CDR3 loop is CASSLGGRGWNEQFF. The CDR3 region has the DNA TGTGCCAGCAGCTTAGGCGGGAGGGGATGGAATGAGCAGTTCTTC.

The rearrangement joins TRBV2 to TRBJ2-1, with a tentative D call TRBD1 (6 bases). V dropped 8 bases and J dropped 2 bases, with 7 bases sitting between them. The V gene's germline CDR1 is SNHLY and CDR2 FYNNEI. The length of the CDR3 is 12 residues. DNA for the CDR3: TGTGCCAGCCCAGGGGCCTACAATGAGCAGTTCTTC. Protein: CASPGAYNEQFF.

The chain has TRBV5-6 and TRBJ2-3, with a weak D call TRBD1 (6 bases). Germline CDR1 reads SGHDT; CDR2 reads YYEEEE. Trimming pared 4 bases from V and 6 bases from J, leaving 15 bases between. The CDR3 is 14 amino acids. The CDR3 DNA is TGTGCCAGCAGCCCGACAGGTACTTACGATACGCAGTATTTT. Amino acids: CASSPTGTYDTQYF.